These 19 T cell receptor beta chains originate from one sample sequenced in a study of beta chain features in type 1 diabetes. Findings of the study overall: TCRB CDR3s from Type 1 diabetes patients were moderately but significantly shorter in all four CD4+ subsets.

Their cognate antigens are unknown. The study reverse transcribed the entire isolated RNA, so it sequenced expressed TCRB transcripts. Data came from immunoSEQ multiplex PCR; TCRdb stores just in-frame clones and leaves some out. Among a few hundred thousand clones, 16% were seen once, and the ten largest hold about 0.078%. The specimen sequenced was naive CD4+ T cells from blood. The receptors were gathered from a man aged 25-40 years with type 1 diabetes.

This clone was counted between two and nine times. The chain has TRBV19 and TRBJ2-4, with 9 bases aligning to TRBD1. The CDR3 is 13 residues long. Per germline, CDR1 LNHDA and CDR2 SQIVND (reference sequence). With V trimmed by 8 bases and J by 8 bases, 7 bases remained unmatched. The CDR3 nucleotides read TGTGCCAGTGCAGGGACAGGGAAACACATTCAGTACTTC. This encodes CASAGTGKHIQYF.

The chain is built from TRBV14 and TRBJ2-7; a possible D gene is TRBD1 (6 bases). The CDR3 runs 12 residues. Trimming took off 4 bases at V and 3 bases at J, with 7 bases between the two ends. The V gene's germline CDR1 is SGHDN and CDR2 FVKESK. The chain's CDR3 is CASSLQGYEQYF. CDR3 bases: TGTGCCAGCAGCCTACAGGGCTACGAGCAGTACTTC.

This clone was seen more than once but under ten times. This sequence joins TRBV6-5 and TRBJ2-7; D gene ambiguous. Looked up from germline, CDR1 is MNHEY and CDR2 is SVGAGI. V was clipped by 6 bases and J by 5 bases, with 11 bases between them. The CDR3 length is 12 residues. CDR3 DNA: TGTGCCAGCAGCCCCGTGAGGAACGAGCAGTACTTC. Amino acids: CASSPVRNEQYF.

The chain combines TRBV29-1 with TRBJ1-2; D not resolved. The CDR3 length is 13 residues. CDR1 is SQVTM and CDR2 is ANQGSEA in the germline V gene. V was trimmed by 1 base and J by 7 bases, leaving 13 bases between them. CDR3 coding DNA: TGCAGCGTTGAAGGAGGGAGGAGTATTGGCTACACCTTC. This gives the protein CSVEGGRSIGYTF.

This rearrangement joins TRBV28 to TRBJ2-4; TRBD2 might be the D (6 bases). V was trimmed by 4 bases and J by 0 bases, leaving 16 bases between them. Germline V gene data show CDR1 as MDHEN and CDR2 as SYDVKM. The CDR3 is 17 residues long. The CDR3 sequence: CASSSLLSGVAKNIQYF. CDR3 sequence (DNA): TGTGCCAGCAGTTCGTTACTTAGCGGCGTAGCCAAAAACATTCAGTACTTC.

The chain combines TRBV2 with TRBJ2-7; D gene unclear. The germline V gene encodes CDR1 SNHLY and CDR2 FYNNEI. V gave up 7 bases and J gave up 3 bases, with 13 bases separating them. The CDR3 has 13 amino acids. The CDR3 sequence: CASILEVGYEQYF. The CDR3 DNA reads as TGTGCCAGCATCCTAGAGGTAGGCTACGAGCAGTACTTC.

As for this clone: This sample also contains other DNA sequences that code for the same CDR3. The rearrangement links TRBV5-1 to TRBJ2-1; 12 nucleotides match TRBD2. Germline-derived CDR1 and CDR2 are SGHRS and YFSETQ. The V segment lost 4 bases and the J segment 4 bases; nucleotides outside the gene matches: 3. The length of the CDR3 is 15 residues. CDR3 amino acids: CASSLGLAGYNEQFF. DNA for the CDR3: TGCGCCAGCAGCCTGGGACTAGCGGGTTACAATGAGCAGTTCTTC.

This clone was detected a few times. The V call is TRBV21-1, the J call TRBJ2-1. TRBV21-1 is marked as a pseudogene. CDR3 length: 10 amino acids. The CDR3 loop reads CAPRLNEQFF. The CDR3, as DNA: TGTGCCCCCCGCTTAAATGAGCAGTTCTTC.

The V and J genes are TRBV9 and TRBJ2-3; TRBD2 agrees at 9 bases. CDR3 size: 17 residues. V trimming: 7 bases; J trimming: 2 bases; junction bases outside the gene matches: 14. Per the germline V gene, CDR1 is SGDLS and CDR2 is YYNGEE. This CDR3 reads CASSRSASGEITDTQYF. In nucleotides, the CDR3 is TGTGCCAGCTCCCGGTCAGCTAGCGGGGAGATCACAGATACGCAGTATTTT.

The chain recombines TRBV4-1 with TRBJ2-7; D could derive from TRBD1 or TRBD2 (5 bases each). The CDR3 runs to 16 residues. Germline V lookup: CDR1 MGHRA, CDR2 YSYEKL. Trimming stripped 4 bases from V and 0 bases from J, with 16 bases between. This CDR3 is CASSREGTASSYEQYF. CDR3 DNA: TGCGCCAGCAGCCGAGAAGGGACGGCAAGCTCCTACGAGCAGTACTTC.

This clone was counted between two and nine times. The chain uses TRBV7-6 and TRBJ2-5, with 7 bases that match TRBD1. Germline CDR1 reads SGHVS; CDR2 reads FNYEAQ. The CDR3 is 14 residues long. Trimming removed 4 bases from V and 5 bases from J; junction bases left unmatched: 7. CDR3 DNA sequence: TGTGCCAGCAGCTCCCGGACAGGTTTGGAGACCCAGTACTTC. Its protein product is CASSSRTGLETQYF.

This clone has only a few counts. The chain links TRBV6-6 to TRBJ1-1, with D hard to call. CDR1 is MNHNY, CDR2 SVGAGI, per germline (reference sequence). This CDR3 contains 12 residues. V lost 2 bases, J lost 3 bases, and 4 bases lay in between. CDR3 sequence (DNA): TGTGCCAGCAGTTACGCGGACACTGAAGCTTTCTTT. This codes for CASSYADTEAFF.

This chain links TRBV12-5 with TRBJ2-5; D might be TRBD1 (7 bases). The CDR3 sequence is 15 residues long. The germline V gene encodes CDR1 LGHNT and CDR2 FRNRAP. V was pared by 6 bases and J by 2 bases, with 16 bases between. The chain's CDR3 is CASGLQGGRQETQYF. In DNA, the CDR3 is TGTGCTAGTGGCCTCCAGGGGGGTCGACAAGAGACCCAGTACTTC.

Only a few counts were recorded for this clone. V gene TRBV6-6 combines with J gene TRBJ2-1, with TRBD2 identical over 7 bases. V was pared by 6 bases and J by 15 bases, with 11 bases of the junction left unmatched. The CDR3 covers 12 residues. The V gene's germline CDR1 is MNHNY and CDR2 SVGAGI (reference sequence). DNA for the CDR3: TGTGCCAGCAGCCCGGGGGAGGGTAATGGGTTCTTC. Translated: CASSPGEGNGFF.

This clone was detected only a few times. This sample includes further DNA sequences coding for the same CDR3. DNA of the CDR3: TGTGCCTGGAGTGTAGCGGAGACCCAGTACTTC. Amino acid sequence: CAWSVAETQYF. This chain links TRBV30 with TRBJ2-5, with D unresolved. The CDR3 consists of 11 residues. V was trimmed by 0 bases and J by 5 bases, leaving 4 bases between them. In germline, CDR1 is GTSNPN, CDR2 SVGIG (reference sequence).

This chain links TRBV14 with TRBJ2-7, with TRBD2 identical over 8 bases. The CDR3 consists of 14 residues. The V and J ends lost 4 bases and 5 bases, in that order; junction bases with no gene match: 7. CDR1 and CDR2 from the germline V gene are SGHDN and FVKESK. The CDR3 loop reads CASSPLGGDHEQYF. The CDR3 DNA sequence: TGTGCCAGCAGCCCCCTCGGGGGGGACCACGAGCAGTACTTC. Full variable domain (outside the CDR3, taken from reference TRBV14 and TRBJ2-7): EAGVTQFPSHSVIEKGQTVTLRCDPISGHDNLYWYRRVMGKEIKFLLHFVKESKQDESGMPNNRFLAERTGGTYSTLKVQPAELEDSGVYFCASSPLGGDHEQYFGPGTRLTVT.

This clone was seen only a few times. This chain joins TRBV25-1 and TRBJ1-1; 9 bases fit TRBD1. The CDR3 loop spans 14 amino acids. In germline, CDR1 is MGHDK, CDR2 SYGVNS. V shed 10 bases and J 7 bases; nucleotides not matched to a gene: 13. CDR3 DNA: TGTGCCACCTCCCGGGACAGGGCAGGAGTTGAAGCTTTCTTT. It codes for CATSRDRAGVEAFF.

The chain joins TRBV5-1 to TRBJ2-5; possible D gene TRBD2, 5 bases. Germline V gene lookup returns CDR1 SGHRS and CDR2 YFSETQ. The CDR3 has 15 residues. Trimming took 9 bases from V and 1 from J, leaving 19 bases between them. The CDR3 loop reads CATASGGTGQETQYF. The CDR3 coding sequence is TGCGCCACGGCCTCCGGAGGAACCGGCCAAGAGACCCAGTACTTC.

The chain carries TRBV15 and TRBJ2-1, with 7 bases that match TRBD2. The V gene end was trimmed by 0 bases and the J gene end by 7 bases; junction bases not matched to a gene: 6. Germline V CDR1 and CDR2: LNHNV, YYDKDF (reference sequence). CDR3 length: 15 amino acids. CDR3 amino acids: CATSREVAGANEQFF. CDR3 DNA: TGTGCCACCAGCAGAGAGGTAGCGGGTGCGAATGAGCAGTTCTTC.